This TCR beta chain appears in the sequencing data of a study of cytomegalovirus exposure and HLA in healthy donors. General study results and limits: In a later analysis, compared with equally common non-associated chains, HLA-associated beta chains were more expanded.

CDR1 is MNHNY and CDR2 is SVGAGI in the germline V gene (reference sequence). The length of the CDR3 is 14 residues. V trimming: 5 bases; J trimming: 7 bases; junction bases outside the gene matches: 7. A multiplex PCR was run with 60 Vbeta primers and 13 Jbeta primers. Assay used: immunoSEQ multiplex PCR; TCRdb lists only in-frame clones, some missing. The sample lists about 130,000 clones, around three quarters seen once, with 3.3% in the top ten. As for this clone: The target antigen is unknown.

This TCR was recovered from a male donor in good health and CMV-seronegative. Source material: PBMCs. J is TRBJ1-4 and V is TRBV6-6; 7 nucleotides agree with TRBD1. The CDR3 nucleotides are TGTGCCAGCAGTGGGGCAGGGGGGTCTGAAAAACTGTTTTTT. Encoded protein: CASSGAGGSEKLFF.